This passage covers 18 T cell receptor beta chains from one sample sequenced in a study of CXCR3-negative and CXCR3-positive naive CD8 T cells. The TRB cDNA libraries were prepared by 5' RACE with UMI labels. TCRdb reprocessed the 5' RACE reads and reports one entry per CDR3 protein, with no DNA. This sample's clone table lists thousands of distinct CDR3 sequences. Antigens of these TCRs are unknown. Points from the study as a whole: The TRB CDR3s that CXCR3-positive naive cells carried were more hydrophobic than those of CXCR3-negative naive cells.

The sequencing input was naive CXCR3+ CD8+ T cells from blood. As to subset: CD45RO-CCR7+CD27+CD95- naive CD8+ T cells expressing CXCR3 (TNR3+). Every receptor here comes from a human donor in good health. Some clones in this sample may be carry-over from other donors' samples.

V gene TRBV19 combines with J gene TRBJ1-1; TCRdb lists TRBD1, though no DNA is available to test this call. This CDR3 has 15 residues. Germline CDR1 and CDR2: LNHDA and SQIVND (reference sequence). CDR3 sequence: CASSGRRDRYTEAFF. Full variable domain (rest looked up from reference TRBV19 and TRBJ1-1): DGGITQSPKYLFRKEGQNVTLSCEQNLNHDAMYWYRQDPGQGLRLIYYSQIVNDFQKGDIAEGYSVSREKKESFPLTVTSAQKNPTAFYLCASSGRRDRYTEAFFGQGTRLTVV.

The V call is TRBV25-1, the J call TRBJ1-2; TCRdb names TRBD1, which stays unverified in the absence of DNA. The CDR3 is 15 residues long. Germline lookup yields CDR1 MGHDK and CDR2 SYGVNS. CDR3 region: CASSEGTIFNYGYTF.

The chain employs TRBV14 and TRBJ2-7; the D gene TCRdb calls, TRBD2, cannot be checked with no DNA. The CDR3 is 15 amino acids. Germline CDR1 reads SGHDN; CDR2 reads FVKESK. CDR3 amino acids: CASSPRPSGKYEQYF.

The rearrangement joins TRBV5-6 to TRBJ1-1. In germline, CDR1 is SGHDT, CDR2 YYEEEE. The CDR3 loop spans 11 amino acids. The CDR3 sequence is CDSTSSAEAFF.

The J gene is TRBJ2-5, the V gene TRBV2; TCRdb indicates TRBD1, and absent DNA this call remains unverified. The CDR3 consists of 13 residues. The germline V gene encodes CDR1 SNHLY and CDR2 FYNNEI. The CDR3 loop reads CASIPDREETQYF.

This clonotype is identified as medium-sized (0.01 to 0.1%) from frequency. The rearrangement links TRBV5-1 to TRBJ2-7; the D gene TCRdb calls, TRBD1, cannot be checked with no DNA. The CDR3 has 11 amino acids. Germline V CDR1 and CDR2: SGHRS, YFSETQ. This chain's CDR3 is CASSFGGEQYF. The full variable domain, completed using reference TRBV5-1 and TRBJ2-7, is KAGVTQTPRYLIKTRGQQVTLSCSPISGHRSVSWYQQTPGQGLQFLFEYFSETQRNKGNFPGRFSGRQFSNSRSEMNVSTLELGDSALYLCASSFGGEQYFGPGTRLTVT.

This chain joins TRBV3-1 and TRBJ2-2; TCRdb designates TRBD1, a call that cannot be tested without DNA. Germline CDR1 reads LGHDT; CDR2 reads YNNKEL (reference sequence). The CDR3 extends over 13 amino acids. The chain's CDR3 is CASRDSNTGELFF.

The rearrangement links TRBV18 to TRBJ2-7. Germline CDR1 reads KGHSH; CDR2 reads LQKENI. This CDR3 has 14 amino acids. CDR3 sequence reads: CASSHTGDSYEQYF.

The chain joins TRBV29-1 to TRBJ2-1; TCRdb designates TRBD1, a call that cannot be tested without DNA. The CDR3 length is 12 residues. In germline, CDR1 is SQVTM, CDR2 ANQGSEA. CDR3 protein: CSAEEGEYEQFF.

Frequency places this clonotype as medium-sized. This chain connects TRBV29-1 to TRBJ1-1. Germline V gene sequence: CDR1 SQVTM, CDR2 ANQGSEA. This CDR3 has 11 residues. CDR3 amino acids: CSVEDLGEAFF.

The genes are TRBV11-2 and TRBJ2-5; TCRdb selects TRBD1, and the lack of DNA leaves this call unchecked. Germline-derived CDR1 and CDR2 are SGHAT and FQNNGV. The CDR3 length is 14 residues. The CDR3 protein is CASRRWGERTTQYF.

The rearrangement uses TRBV6-5 and TRBJ2-1; absent DNA, TCRdb's TRBD2 call cannot be checked. This CDR3 has 15 residues. CDR1 and CDR2 (germline): MNHEY, SVGAGI. Here the CDR3 reads CARSYSISGSYEQFF.

The chain employs TRBV29-1 and TRBJ2-7; TCRdb calls TRBD1, which cannot be checked without DNA. The CDR3 is 12 residues long. From germline, CDR1 is SQVTM and CDR2 ANQGSEA. The CDR3 here is CSVGGQGYEQYF.

This clonotype is labeled medium-sized (0.01 to 0.1%) based on frequency. The chain joins TRBV9 to TRBJ2-7; checking the TCRdb D call of TRBD2 is not possible without DNA. The CDR3 extends over 13 amino acids. Germline-derived CDR1 and CDR2 are SGDLS and YYNGEE. The CDR3 region is CASSPWDSAEQYF.

The rearrangement links TRBV2 to TRBJ2-7; no DNA is available, so the TRBD1 call from TCRdb remains unchecked. The CDR3 extends over 11 amino acids. The germline CDR1 and CDR2 sequences are SNHLY and FYNNEI. CDR3 protein: CATGAGYEQYF.

Its frequency marks this clonotype as medium-sized. J is TRBJ1-5 and V is TRBV5-1. Germline V gene data show CDR1 as SGHRS and CDR2 as YFSETQ. This CDR3 has 15 amino acids. CDR3 in amino acids: CASSLRGQRGQPQHF.

This clonotype registers medium-sized by frequency. The chain uses TRBV29-1 and TRBJ1-1. The CDR3 runs to 12 residues. Germline V gives CDR1 SQVTM, CDR2 ANQGSEA. CDR3 region: CSVEFLDTEAFF.

The CDR3 loop reads CASNPPGQATDTQYF. The chain uses TRBV5-8 and TRBJ2-3; there is no DNA to check the TCRdb D call of TRBD1. Germline CDR1 SGHTS, CDR2 YDEGEE. The CDR3 totals 15 residues.